This T cell receptor (beta chain) was documented in a study of cytomegalovirus exposure and HLA in healthy donors (dated by TCRdb to the late 2010s). For the wider study: An earlier analysis of about 530 of the donors reported about 280 Gb of sequence data and 117 million unique TCR beta sequences obtained from some 200 million T cells. An early release that covered some 630 HLA-typed donors contained around 300 gigabases of sequencing data and tens of millions of unique TCR sequences. Among the roughly 370 genotyped donors, around 81% belonged to the genetic ancestry cluster associated with self-reported Caucasian donors. The study was designed to test whether signatures of past pathogen exposure could be identified by cataloging public T cell receptors. The T cell repertoires of several hundred subjects were profiled by immunosequencing and related to cytomegalovirus serostatus. In addition to the first cohort of several hundred subjects, a separate validation cohort of approximately 130 different subjects was used. The study combined high-throughput TCR immunosequencing, statistical association of individual TCRs with disease status, and machine learning to predict cytomegalovirus infection status. To study patterns of TCR occurrence, a later analysis re-analyzed previously published TCR beta repertoires from 700 or so donors and added high-resolution HLA genotyping. Rather than drawing on any new phenotypic data, the later analysis identified candidate immune exposures from TCR beta sequences and the way those sequences occurred across donors. To decide whether each TCR beta V gene segment behaved as functional or pseudogenic, an earlier analysis of some 600 of the donors relied on high-throughput TCR beta sequencing. Alongside the repertoire data, information on donor age, sex, ethnicity and CMV serostatus was compiled. A later genetic analysis took genome-wide SNP genotypes for about 65% of the 666 donors and used that subset as a discovery cohort. Every repertoire in the discovery cohort had been generated on one and the same sequencing platform. Class I and class II HLA loci were covered by the typing at four-digit resolution. The number of donors typed differed by locus, with roughly 629-640 for A, B, C, DRB1 and DQB1, roughly 520 for DQA1, 600 to 610 for DPA1, and around 430 for DPB1. Roughly 5 DR-DQ haplotypes were handled as single units for association and clustering because linkage in the cohort was strong. Among 350 to 400 genotyped donors of the cohort, an average of about 240,000 unique TCR beta nucleotide sequences were sequenced per donor, about a sixth of them non-productive.

A remark on this clone: Its cognate antigen has yet to be identified. No base-level quality is on record; no much larger clone is a single base apart.

What the work shows at the level of the full study, not this receptor alone: According to a later analysis, parvovirus B19, influenza, CMV and Epstein-Barr virus appeared linked to several top co-occurrence clusters. In a later analysis, most CMV-associated TCR beta chains were found to appear HLA-restricted, with HLA associations seemingly driven largely by CMV exposure. Compared with the approximately 700-donor mean, donors in an Asian-associated ancestry cluster had fewer N-insertions in productive TCRs, according to a later genetic analysis. HLA typing was unavailable for some donors at each locus, so association tests used only the typed subset. This cohort had only TCR beta chains sequenced, and the lack of alpha or paired-chain data limited which features could be detected. When HLA alleles, especially DR and DQ, strongly co-occurred, attributing TCR associations to individual alleles was difficult. Specific HLA alleles were associated with around 18,000 TCR beta sequences at a false discovery rate of 0.05 in a later analysis. A later analysis found that TCR association rates varied across HLA loci, with DRB1 alleles showing the most associated TCRs and HLA-C alleles the fewest. In both the original and validation cohorts, the classifier was reported to diagnose cytomegalovirus status with high specificity and sensitivity. An association between a missense DCLRE1C variant and V-gene and J-gene trimming of TCR beta chains was found in a later genetic analysis and replicated in an independent cohort. In vitro tests confirmed that a few of the cytomegalovirus-associated TCR beta chains recognize cytomegalovirus antigens. The only immune exposure information available for the cohort was CMV serostatus. A further reported finding was that TCR beta sequences accurately predicted the HLA-A and HLA-B alleles for most subjects in the first cohort. Correlated functional status among segregating V segments might reflect linkage disequilibrium, but an unknown experimental factor could not be ruled out. In the study, about 150 TCR beta chains were listed as associated with cytomegalovirus. The 87-base-pair reads could not distinguish some IMGT-functional V segments, including TRBV6-2 and TRBV6-3, so those segments were excluded. The sequencing pipeline was judged likely to have produced a cluster of highly shared sequence variants as a technical artifact. Across donors, most TCR sequences were observed very rarely, whereas some public TCRs were present in many individuals. The authors suggested that the approach could potentially be extended to other disease states and immunological phenotypes. The earlier analysis of around 600 of the donors excluded roughly 17 rarely observed V segments, including chromosome 9 orphons, because counts were too low. In a later analysis, HLA-associated TCR beta chains were found to be more clonally expanded and to have lower generation probabilities than equally common non-associated chains. In an earlier analysis of more than 450 of the donors, most TCR beta V segments were observed in productive rearrangements about 87% or about 30% of the time, broadly matching IMGT annotations. Sequencing depth was assumed to be roughly uniform across donors in the presence/absence analyses, though that assumption may not hold.

Receptors were amplified or captured by the immunoSEQ multiplex PCR assay. For the multiplex PCR, a mixture combining 60 forward primers for TCR Vbeta segments and 13 reverse primers for TCR Jbeta segments was used. The CDR3 region of rearranged TCR beta genes was amplified from genomic DNA with a multiplex PCR assay. The Illumina HiSeq System was used to sequence the amplified TCR beta libraries as 87-base-pair reads. For the original study's pipeline: In a later analysis, roughly 80 million unique TCR beta chains were counted across the 650 to 700 repertoires, and about 10 million of these chains were shared by at least two donors. To remove PCR and sequencing errors, raw reads were error-corrected and collapsed into unique sequences using a nearest-neighbor algorithm that merged closely related sequences. Alignment of CDR3 sequences to IMGT reference sequences was used to assign V, D and J gene segments. For a sequence to be retained, a match of at least six nucleotides was required to both a V gene segment and a J gene segment. A rearrangement was called productive if the CDR3 had no stop codons and remained in frame with V and J, and every other rearrangement was called non-productive. Following IMGT convention, CDR3 was defined as the stretch from the second conserved V-encoded cysteine up to the conserved J-encoded phenylalanine. Sequences without an unambiguous match to a single V gene segment were excluded from the earlier analysis of about 640 of the donors. An earlier analysis of several hundred of the donors classified V segments as functional when productive rearrangements were above 56.7% and as segregating when the standard deviation between donors was above 5%. To diagnose cytomegalovirus status from the catalog of TCR beta chain sequences, a statistical classification framework was built. In a later analysis, TCR nucleotide sequences were compared against IMGT/GENE-DB human TR gene sequences so that V and J genes could be assigned. A later analysis assigned CDR3 sequences and most-parsimonious VDJ recombination scenarios with the TCRdist pipeline. A later analysis defined each TCR beta chain by its CDR3 amino acid sequence plus V-gene family, and excluded reads lacking a unique V-gene family. To address suspected cross-contamination and a sequencing artifact, a later analysis removed around 590 highly shared, low-generation-probability nucleotide sequences. For each public chain, a later analysis derived a clonal expansion index from normalized ranks of inferred template counts within each repertoire. In a later analysis, generation probabilities were computed using a VDJ recombination model fitted to out-of-frame rearrangements, and the results were checked against IGoR. In a later analysis, hypergeometric tests were used to score TCR-TCR, TCR-HLA and TCR-CMV co-occurrence, with a repertoire-size bias correction applied to TCR pairs. In a later analysis, false discovery rates were estimated by permuting HLA or CMV assignments 20 times. In a later analysis, co-occurring TCRs were grouped using DBSCAN, with TCRdist sequence similarity added in when clustering inside HLA-allele-positive subsets. Repertoires with fewer than 30,000 or more than 120,000 public chains, plus five repertoires with anomalous nucleotide sharing, were excluded from co-occurrence clustering. TCRdb holds this immuneACCESS table with in-frame rearrangements only. Some clones are missing; in checked studies, unresolved V genes explain under half, and the rest has no known cause. V, J and clone size are taken as reported in that table, and D and trimming were inferred from the DNA itself. For this sample there are around 230,000 clones; more than 75% appear just once. 6% of the sample is in the top ten clones.

In total, 600 or so healthy bone marrow donors made up the cohort. All cohort members were sampled while nominally healthy, although unrecorded immune exposures were likely present. The donor tested CMV seropositive, placing the donor among the 290 or so seropositive members of the cohort. A peripheral blood sample was provided by each donor, and peripheral blood mononuclear cells were used for TCR beta sequencing. The Qiagen DNeasy Blood Extraction Kit was used to extract genomic DNA from the blood cell samples. V drops 4 bases and J drops 0 bases, leaving 10 bases in between. CDR1 and CDR2 are read off the germline V gene (reference sequence) as LNHDA and SQIVND. Including the terminal cysteine and phenylalanine, the CDR3 comprises 15 residues. Solely the CDR3 DNA is kept, with 45 bases framed from the first base.

Sample: PBMCs. The TCR was taken from a man aged 40-49 years in good health and CMV-seropositive. The receptor chain draws on TRBV19 and TRBJ2-1; a tentative D match to TRBD2 spans 5 bases. The DNA sequence is TGTGCCAGTAGTAGGAGCGGCTACTCCTACAATGAGCAGTTCTTC. Translated, it reads CASSRSGYSYNEQFF. Beyond the CDR3, the reference TRBV19 and TRBJ2-1 genes provide the residues; the full variable domain reads: DGGITQSPKYLFRKEGQNVTLSCEQNLNHDAMYWYRQDPGQGLRLIYYSQIVNDFQKGDIAEGYSVSREKKESFPLTVTSAQKNPTAFYLCASSRSGYSYNEQFFGPGTRLTVL.